This is a list of T cell receptor beta chains from one sample in a study of blood T cells in healthy people across ages. TCRdb itself ran the 5' RACE reads through MiXCR, one entry per CDR3 protein. The data show some 1.4 million distinct CDR3 sequences, roughly 40% seen once. Sample: blood. The receptor source for this set is a woman aged 18-29 years in good health. Both conserved end residues are part of each CDR3. A D gene is named only where the DNA matches it firmly. Rows may omit the clone size; those that give it use once, few, many or a size class.

cdr3_nt cdr3_aa v_call clone_size cdr3_length j_call d_call
TGCAGCGGAGGAGAGATGGCGGGACCCTACGAGCAGTACTTC CSGGEMAGPYEQYF TRBV29-1 . 14 TRBJ2-7 .
TGTGCCAGCCGGGACTCCGGCACCTATGGCTACACCTTC CASRDSGTYGYTF TRBV25-1 . 13 TRBJ1-2 .
TGTGCCAGCATGCAGGGCGGGGGGGATGAGCAGTTCTTC CASMQGGGDEQFF TRBV2 few 13 TRBJ2-1 TRBD2
TGTGCCATCAGCCGACAAAACACTGAAGCTTTCTTT CAISRQNTEAFF TRBV10-3 . 12 TRBJ1-1 .
TGTGCCAGCAGCTTAGAGCAGGGGGCTTACTACGAGCAGTACTTC CASSLEQGAYYEQYF TRBV7-9 . 15 TRBJ2-7 TRBD1
TGCAGCGCCGGCGTACAGGGGACCACCGGGGAGCTGTTTTTT CSAGVQGTTGELFF TRBV29-1 . 14 TRBJ2-2 TRBD1
TGTGCCAGTGGTATCATGGGTTATGGCTACACCTTC CASGIMGYGYTF TRBV6-5 few 12 TRBJ1-2 .
TGCAGTGCTAGAGGGGGTTGGGGCAATGAGCAGTACTTC CSARGGWGNEQYF TRBV20-1 once 13 TRBJ2-5 .
TGTGCCATCAGTGGCGCGCTTTCCCAAGAGACCCAGTACTTC CAISGALSQETQYF TRBV10-3 . 14 TRBJ2-5 .
TGTGCCAGCAGTTTGCCCAGTGTCCCCTTCCTACACAATGAGCAGTACTTC CASSLPSVPFLHNEQYF TRBV28 few 17 TRBJ2-7 .
TGTGCTAGCACGGGCCTAGGACTGTCTCACTATGGCTACACCTTC CASTGLGLSHYGYTF TRBV6-1 . 15 TRBJ1-2 .
TGCAGTGCTAGAAGCGGGGGGGCGGGAGATACGCAGTATTTT CSARSGGAGDTQYF TRBV20-1 . 14 TRBJ2-3 TRBD2
TGCGCCAGCAGCCAACACGGGACCTCCCAAGAGACCCAGTACTTC CASSQHGTSQETQYF TRBV4-1 . 15 TRBJ2-5 .
TGCGCCGGCAGCTTGGCGGAACGGTTCGCGAACACCGGGGAGCTGTTTTTT CAGSLAERFANTGELFF TRBV5-1 once 17 TRBJ2-2 .
TGCAGCGTTGTGTCCGCACGGGAGACCCAGTACTTC CSVVSARETQYF TRBV29-1 . 12 TRBJ2-5 .
TGTGCCAGCAGTGAAGCGGGGGCCCCGAACACTGAAGCTTTCTTT CASSEAGAPNTEAFF TRBV6-1 . 15 TRBJ1-1 .